Listed below are T cell receptor beta chains from one sample, sequenced in a study of memory CD8 T cells in hepatitis C reinfection. Libraries were prepared by immunoSEQ multiplex PCR; TCRdb keeps only in-frame clonotypes and omits some of them. This table has tens of thousands of clones, about 91% appearing once. What was sequenced was naive CD8+ T cells sorted from blood. Every receptor here comes from a young man with hepatitis C virus infection. Both conserved end residues are part of each CDR3. The D gene is left open where the match is weak. The size field is filled for only some rows; it gives once, few, many or a size class.

CDR3: CASSYLEQGSPAEAFF
DNA: TGTGCCAGCAGTTACTTGGAACAGGGGAGTCCCGCTGAAGCTTTCTTT
V: TRBV6-5
J: TRBJ1-1
D: TRBD1
size: .

CDR3: CASSINRGNEKLFF
DNA: TGTGCCAGTAGTATAAACAGGGGTAATGAAAAACTGTTTTTT
V: TRBV19
J: TRBJ1-4
D: TRBD1
size: .

CDR3: CASTATGGTEAFF
DNA: TGTGCCAGCACCGCGACAGGAGGCACTGAAGCTTTCTTT
V: TRBV6-6
J: TRBJ1-1
D: .
size: .

CDR3: CASARGGDRSGQFF
DNA: TGTGCCAGCGCGAGGGGGGGCGATCGTTCTGGGCAGTTCTTC
V: TRBV28
J: TRBJ2-1
D: .
size: .

CDR3: CASSNRGNTGELFF
DNA: TGTGCCAGCAGTAACAGGGGTAACACCGGGGAGCTGTTTTTT
V: TRBV6-1
J: TRBJ2-2
D: TRBD1
size: .

CDR3: CASSPGQGHEQYF
DNA: TGTGCCAGCAGCCCTGGACAGGGCCACGAGCAGTACTTC
V: TRBV5-4
J: TRBJ2-7
D: TRBD1
size: .

CDR3: CASTAGPYEQYF
DNA: TGTGCCAGCACGGCAGGGCCCTACGAGCAGTACTTC
V: TRBV2
J: TRBJ2-7
D: .
size: .

CDR3: CASGDRNQPQHF
DNA: TGTGCCAGCGGGGACAGAAATCAGCCCCAGCATTTT
V: TRBV9
J: TRBJ1-5
D: TRBD1
size: .

CDR3: CASSIGQRARTDTQYF
DNA: TGTGCCAGTAGTATAGGCCAGCGGGCCCGCACAGATACGCAGTATTTT
V: TRBV19
J: TRBJ2-3
D: .
size: .

CDR3: CASSPQGLAEDIQYF
DNA: TGTGCCAGCAGCCCGCAAGGACTAGCGGAGGACATTCAGTACTTC
V: TRBV13
J: TRBJ2-4
D: TRBD2
size: .

CDR3: CASSPWTANQPQHF
DNA: TGTGCCAGCAGTCCATGGACAGCCAATCAGCCCCAGCATTTT
V: TRBV27
J: TRBJ1-5
D: .
size: .

CDR3: CASSGQGAYNSPLHF
DNA: TGTGCCAGCAGCGGCCAGGGGGCATATAATTCACCCCTCCACTTT
V: TRBV9
J: TRBJ1-6
D: TRBD1
size: .

CDR3: CASSASGGSGANVLTF
DNA: TGTGCCAGCAGTGCGTCGGGGGGCTCTGGGGCCAACGTCCTGACTTTC
V: TRBV2
J: TRBJ2-6
D: TRBD2
size: few

CDR3: CASSEGYRGRAAGANVLTF
DNA: TGTGCCAGCAGTGAGGGGTACAGGGGAAGAGCGGCTGGGGCCAACGTCCTGACTTTC
V: TRBV6-1
J: TRBJ2-6
D: TRBD1
size: .

CDR3: CASSPGLADPNEQFF
DNA: TGTGCCAGCAGCCCTGGACTAGCGGATCCCAATGAGCAGTTCTTC
V: TRBV5-6
J: TRBJ2-1
D: TRBD2
size: .

CDR3: CASSLTSEILRETQYF
DNA: TGTGCCAGCAGTTTAACTAGCGAGATCCTCCGTGAGACCCAGTACTTC
V: TRBV28
J: TRBJ2-5
D: TRBD2
size: .

CDR3: CASRPEGTVYDTQYF
DNA: TGTGCCAGCAGACCCGAGGGGACAGTTTACGATACGCAGTATTTT
V: TRBV28
J: TRBJ2-3
D: TRBD1
size: .

CDR3: CASSLSLALNEQFF
DNA: TGTGCCAGCAGTTTATCGCTAGCGTTGAATGAGCAGTTCTTC
V: TRBV28
J: TRBJ2-1
D: .
size: .

CDR3: CASSQVKGVAGPEEKLFF
DNA: TGCGCCAGCAGCCAAGTCAAAGGGGTGGCAGGGCCGGAGGAAAAACTGTTTTTT
V: TRBV4-1
J: TRBJ1-4
D: .
size: .

CDR3: CASSTSSGGLYTEAFF
DNA: TGTGCCAGCAGCACCTCTTCAGGGGGCCTTTACACTGAAGCTTTCTTT
V: TRBV7-9
J: TRBJ1-1
D: TRBD1
size: .

CDR3: CASSPPSYNEQFF
DNA: TGTGCCAGCAGCCCACCTAGCTACAATGAGCAGTTCTTC
V: TRBV13
J: TRBJ2-1
D: .
size: .

CDR3: CASRLAGDRGDQPQHF
DNA: TGTGCAAGTCGCTTAGCGGGGGACAGGGGGGATCAGCCCCAGCATTTT
V: TRBV12-2
J: TRBJ1-5
D: .
size: .

CDR3: CASSGEGSHDPIYNEQFF
DNA: TGTGCCAGCAGCGGAGAGGGCAGCCACGACCCGATCTACAATGAGCAGTTCTTC
V: TRBV5-5
J: TRBJ2-1
D: .
size: .

CDR3: CASSILAGGTDTQYF
DNA: TGTGCCAGTAGTATACTAGCGGGGGGCACAGATACGCAGTATTTT
V: TRBV19
J: TRBJ2-3
D: TRBD2
size: .

CDR3: CASSLQAVSTDTQYF
DNA: TGTGCCAGCAGCTTGCAGGCAGTCAGCACAGATACGCAGTATTTT
V: TRBV5-6
J: TRBJ2-3
D: .
size: .

CDR3: CSVGGTSGEYSYNEQFF
DNA: TGCAGCGTTGGGGGGACTAGCGGGGAATACTCCTACAATGAGCAGTTCTTC
V: TRBV29-1
J: TRBJ2-1
D: TRBD2
size: few

CDR3: CASSLSGRAPNTGELFF
DNA: TGTGCCAGCAGCTTAAGCGGGAGGGCTCCGAACACCGGGGAGCTGTTTTTT
V: TRBV7-2
J: TRBJ2-2
D: TRBD2
size: .

CDR3: CASSTRTGQSSGNTIYF
DNA: TGTGCCAGCAGCACTCGGACAGGGCAGAGCTCTGGAAACACCATATATTTT
V: TRBV13
J: TRBJ1-3
D: TRBD1
size: .

CDR3: CASSSPGGGGNEQFF
DNA: TGTGCCAGCAGTTCACCGGGGGGCGGAGGCAATGAGCAGTTCTTC
V: TRBV7-9
J: TRBJ2-1
D: .
size: once

CDR3: CASSHPGQAYEQYF
DNA: TGCGCCAGCAGCCACCCGGGACAGGCCTACGAGCAGTACTTC
V: TRBV4-1
J: TRBJ2-7
D: TRBD1
size: .

CDR3: CASSIKGHQGPYNSPLHF
DNA: TGTGCCAGTAGTATTAAGGGACACCAGGGACCCTATAATTCACCCCTCCACTTT
V: TRBV19
J: TRBJ1-6
D: .
size: .

CDR3: CASSWGLAGYTDTQYF
DNA: TGTGCCAGCAGCTGGGGGCTAGCGGGATACACAGATACGCAGTATTTT
V: TRBV5-6
J: TRBJ2-3
D: TRBD2
size: .

CDR3: CASSQQGSQTDTQYF
DNA: TGTGCCAGCAGCCAACAGGGTAGCCAGACAGATACGCAGTATTTT
V: TRBV5-6
J: TRBJ2-3
D: .
size: .

CDR3: CASSEMGGPFNYGYTF
DNA: TGTGCCAGCAGTGAAATGGGGGGGCCTTTTAACTATGGCTACACCTTC
V: TRBV2
J: TRBJ1-2
D: .
size: .

CDR3: CASSLGPGSNNEQFF
DNA: TGTGCCAGCAGCTTAGGCCCGGGTTCCAACAATGAGCAGTTCTTC
V: TRBV13
J: TRBJ2-1
D: .
size: once

CDR3: CASSLGQGAEAFF
DNA: TGTGCCAGCAGCTTGGGACAGGGGGCTGAAGCTTTCTTT
V: TRBV7-9
J: TRBJ1-1
D: TRBD1
size: few

CDR3: CAWSAGTGGSGNTIYF
DNA: TGTGCCTGGAGTGCGGGGACAGGGGGAAGTGGAAACACCATATATTTT
V: TRBV30
J: TRBJ1-3
D: TRBD1
size: .

CDR3: CASSEQGHHEQFF
DNA: TGTGCCAGCAGCGAACAGGGTCACCATGAGCAGTTCTTC
V: TRBV9
J: TRBJ2-1
D: .
size: .

CDR3: CASSFGTGPNEQFF
DNA: TGTGCCAGCAGCTTCGGGACAGGGCCCAATGAGCAGTTCTTC
V: TRBV5-6
J: TRBJ2-1
D: TRBD1
size: .

CDR3: CASSRQDNQPQHF
DNA: TGTGCCAGCAGCCGACAAGACAATCAGCCCCAGCATTTT
V: TRBV6-5
J: TRBJ1-5
D: .
size: .

CDR3: CASSQRGGNLHYGYTF
DNA: TGTGCCAGCAGCCAACGGGGAGGCAACCTTCACTATGGCTACACCTTC
V: TRBV14
J: TRBJ1-2
D: .
size: .